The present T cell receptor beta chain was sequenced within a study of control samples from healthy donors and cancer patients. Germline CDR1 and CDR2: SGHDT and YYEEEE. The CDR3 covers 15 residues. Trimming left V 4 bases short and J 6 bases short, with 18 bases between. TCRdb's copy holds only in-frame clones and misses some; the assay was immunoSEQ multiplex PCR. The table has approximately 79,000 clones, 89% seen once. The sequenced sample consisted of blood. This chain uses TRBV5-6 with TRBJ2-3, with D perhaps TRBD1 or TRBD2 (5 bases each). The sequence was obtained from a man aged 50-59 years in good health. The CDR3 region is CASSQGLGGRDTQYF. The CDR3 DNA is TGTGCCAGCAGCCAGGGTCTAGGAGGAAGGGATACGCAGTATTTT.